A selection of T cell receptor beta chains follows, all from one sample in a study of T cell responses to AZD1222 COVID-19 vaccine. Clones were read by immunoSEQ multiplex PCR, and TCRdb kept only the in-frame ones, dropping some. The data show more than 150,000 clones, 85% to 95% seen once. This specimen consisted of peripheral blood, obtained 28 days after the second AZD1222 dose. The source of these receptors is an adult who received the AZD1222 COVID-19 vaccine. CDR3s include the opening cysteine and the closing phenylalanine or tryptophan. D genes are given only for firm matches. Expanded clones are given a class, and other clones once, few, many or no size at all.

cdr3_nt: TGTGCCAGCAGCCATGGCGTCTCCTACAATGAGCAGTTCTTC
cdr3_aa: CASSHGVSYNEQFF
d_call: -
v_call: TRBV3-1/TRBV3-2
j_call: TRBJ2-1
clone_size: -

cdr3_nt: TGTGCCAGCAGGAGGCAGGACAAAGAGACCCAGTACTTC
cdr3_aa: CASRRQDKETQYF
d_call: -
v_call: TRBV5-6
j_call: TRBJ2-5
clone_size: -

cdr3_nt: TGCGCCAGCAGCTTCGACAGCTCCTATAATTCACCCCTCCACTTT
cdr3_aa: CASSFDSSYNSPLHF
d_call: -
v_call: TRBV5-1
j_call: TRBJ1-6
clone_size: -

cdr3_nt: TGTGCCAGCAGTTACCGACAGGGGGGTTCACCCCTCCACTTT
cdr3_aa: CASSYRQGGSPLHF
d_call: TRBD1
v_call: TRBV6-5
j_call: TRBJ1-6
clone_size: -

cdr3_nt: TGTGCCAGTAGTATTAGGCTAGCGGGACCGTACGAGCAGTACTTC
cdr3_aa: CASSIRLAGPYEQYF
d_call: TRBD2
v_call: TRBV19
j_call: TRBJ2-7
clone_size: -

cdr3_nt: TGCGCCAGCAGCCCCGCATACACCGGGGAGCTGTTTTTT
cdr3_aa: CASSPAYTGELFF
d_call: -
v_call: TRBV5-1
j_call: TRBJ2-2
clone_size: -

cdr3_nt: TGTGCCAGCAGCGTTTCGGCTTCTCCGGGTCGTCAAGAGACCCAGTACTTC
cdr3_aa: CASSVSASPGRQETQYF
d_call: -
v_call: TRBV9
j_call: TRBJ2-5
clone_size: -

cdr3_nt: TGCAGCGTGAGGGGAAGGGCAGGGGCGGAGACCCAGTACTTC
cdr3_aa: CSVRGRAGAETQYF
d_call: -
v_call: TRBV29-1
j_call: TRBJ2-5
clone_size: -

cdr3_nt: TGTGCCAGCAGCTCCCTCGGACAGAGTTACAATGAGCAGTTCTTC
cdr3_aa: CASSSLGQSYNEQFF
d_call: -
v_call: TRBV11-2
j_call: TRBJ2-1
clone_size: -

cdr3_nt: TGTGCCAGCAGCAGGCCCGACGGAAACTCTGGAAACACCATATATTTT
cdr3_aa: CASSRPDGNSGNTIYF
d_call: -
v_call: TRBV21-1
j_call: TRBJ1-3
clone_size: few

cdr3_nt: TGTGCCAGCAGCCCACGGTACGGAAACCAAGAGACCCAGTACTTC
cdr3_aa: CASSPRYGNQETQYF
d_call: -
v_call: TRBV5-5
j_call: TRBJ2-5
clone_size: -

cdr3_nt: TGTGCCAGCAGCAAAGCGGGGGACCAAGAGACCCAGTACTTC
cdr3_aa: CASSKAGDQETQYF
d_call: -
v_call: TRBV21-1
j_call: TRBJ2-5
clone_size: -

cdr3_nt: TGTGCCAGTAGTATGGGTGATGGCGCCATATACGAGCAGTACTTC
cdr3_aa: CASSMGDGAIYEQYF
d_call: -
v_call: TRBV19
j_call: TRBJ2-7
clone_size: -

cdr3_nt: TGTGCCACAACACAGGGGGGGGCCACTGAAGCTTTCTTT
cdr3_aa: CATTQGGATEAFF
d_call: TRBD1
v_call: TRBV18
j_call: TRBJ1-1
clone_size: once

cdr3_nt: TGCGCCAGCAGCCAAGACGCGGCCACTTCCTATAATTCACCCCTCCACTTT
cdr3_aa: CASSQDAATSYNSPLHF
d_call: -
v_call: TRBV4-3
j_call: TRBJ1-6
clone_size: -

cdr3_nt: TGTGCCAGCAGTCCCCCCCAGGCCCGCTATGGCTACACCTTC
cdr3_aa: CASSPPQARYGYTF
d_call: -
v_call: TRBV6-2/TRBV6-3
j_call: TRBJ1-2
clone_size: -

cdr3_nt: TGTGCCATGAGTTACGAACAGGGGATTGGCTACACCTTC
cdr3_aa: CAMSYEQGIGYTF
d_call: TRBD1
v_call: TRBV10-3
j_call: TRBJ1-2
clone_size: once

cdr3_nt: TGTGCCAGCAGCCCCCTGACAGGGTACCCAGATACGCAGTATTTT
cdr3_aa: CASSPLTGYPDTQYF
d_call: TRBD1
v_call: TRBV9
j_call: TRBJ2-3
clone_size: -

cdr3_nt: TGTGCCAGCAGCCCACTAGTGATGAGTGAGACCCAGTACTTC
cdr3_aa: CASSPLVMSETQYF
d_call: -
v_call: TRBV9
j_call: TRBJ2-5
clone_size: -